Presented here are 8 T cell receptor beta chains from one specimen sequenced in a study. MiXCR, applied by TCRdb to the RT-PCR reads, yields one record per CDR3 protein. The profile shows 550,000 to 750,000 distinct CDR3 sequences, about 14% of them singletons. Sample: memory CD4+ T cells from blood. Receptor source: a female donor in good health, serving as a healthy control.

V and J are TRBV29-1 and TRBJ2-2, with D possibly TRBD1 on 6 matching bases. Per the germline V gene, CDR1 is SQVTM and CDR2 is ANQGSEA. This CDR3 is built from 14 residues. Trimming removed 5 bases from V and 7 bases from J, with 17 bases in between. In DNA, the CDR3 is TGCAGCGTTAGGACAGATAGGGCCGACGGGGAGCTGTTTTTT. Translated: CSVRTDRADGELFF.

The DNA of the CDR3 is TGTGCCAGCAGCTTAACCTCAGGGGTGGATTCACCCCTCCACTTT. It encodes CASSLTSGVDSPLHF. V gene TRBV7-3 combines with J gene TRBJ1-6; a weak D match, TRBD1 (6 bases). The CDR3 extends over 15 amino acids. Germline V gives CDR1 SGHTA, CDR2 FQGTGA. V was trimmed by 0 bases and J by 8 bases, leaving 11 bases between them. Full variable domain (outside the CDR3, taken from reference TRBV7-3 and TRBJ1-6): GAGVSQTPSNKVTEKGKYVELRCDPISGHTALYWYRQSLGQGPEFLIYFQGTGAADDSGLPNDRFFAVRPEGSVSTLKIQRTERGDSAVYLCASSLTSGVDSPLHFGNGTRLTVT.

Points on this clonotype: A much larger clone lies a single base off, so this may be a read error. V and J are TRBV5-6 and TRBJ2-7; D might be TRBD1 (6 bases). This CDR3 region has 15 residues. V lost 4 bases and J 2 bases, leaving 16 bases between the germline ends. Germline assignment: CDR1 SGHDT and CDR2 YYEEEE. CDR3 DNA sequence: TGTGCCAGCAGCATTGGGACAAGGATTACCTACGAGCAGTACTTC. Translating gives CASSIGTRITYEQYF.

This clonotype was seen repeatedly, ten times or more. CDR3 coding DNA: TGCGCCAGCAGCCCCGGGACAGGGAGTTACTCTGGAAACACCATATATTTT. This codes for CASSPGTGSYSGNTIYF. The V gene is TRBV5-1, the J gene TRBJ1-3; 9 positions match TRBD1. Germline CDR1 SGHRS, CDR2 YFSETQ. This CDR3 contains 17 residues. V lost 4 bases and J lost 0; bases outside the gene matches: 8.

This clonotype was seen a few times. The V gene is TRBV27, the J gene TRBJ1-1; unclear D gene. Germline CDR1 and CDR2: MNHEY and SMNVEV (reference sequence). The V and J ends lost 0 bases and 1 base respectively, with 6 bases between them. CDR3 length equals 14 residues. CDR3 sequence (DNA): TGTGCCAGCAGTTTATCACTGCAGAACACTGAAGCTTTCTTT. Translated, it gives CASSLSLQNTEAFF.

The V and J genes are TRBV3-1 and TRBJ2-1; D is perhaps TRBD2 (7 bases). The CDR3 length is 16 residues. The ends were cut back, 1 base at V and 5 bases at J, with 15 bases in the middle. Germline-derived CDR1 and CDR2 are LGHDT and YNNKEL (reference sequence). This CDR3 is CASSQGWAGANNEQFF. Here the CDR3 DNA reads TGTGCCAGCAGCCAAGGGTGGGCGGGGGCTAACAATGAGCAGTTCTTC.

The CDR3 sequence: CASSFDTQVGKLFF. As DNA, the CDR3 is TGTGCCAGCAGCTTTGACACCCAGGTCGGAAAACTGTTTTTT. The chain links TRBV5-5 to TRBJ1-4; no firm D call. Trimming left V 2 bases short and J 10 bases short, with 15 bases between. The CDR3 sequence is 14 residues long. Looked up from germline, CDR1 is SGHKS and CDR2 is YYEKEE (reference sequence).

To note about this clonotype: Just one base apart from a much larger clone, this may be a read error. The rearrangement uses TRBV4-2 and TRBJ2-2; D call uncertain. This CDR3 is built from 16 residues. Germline CDR1 is LGHNA and CDR2 is YNFKEQ. The CDR3 sequence is CASSQDLRQNTVELFF. CDR3 nucleotides: TGTGCCAGCAGCCAAGATTTACGCCAGAACACCGTGGAGCTGTTTTTT.